The 25 T cell receptor beta chains presented below share a single source sample, sequenced in a study of blood T cell repertoires in COVID-19. Profiling relied on immunoSEQ multiplex PCR, and the TCRdb table lists in-frame clones only, not all of them. The sample shows 270,000 or so clones, roughly 83% of them seen only once. Sample: peripheral blood. Every receptor here comes from a human donor with COVID-19, enrolled during active disease. The donor label of this sample is uncertain.

The V gene is TRBV28, the J gene TRBJ1-2; unclear D gene. Germline V CDR1 and CDR2: MDHEN, SYDVKM. This CDR3 has 14 amino acids. V was cut by 5 bases and J by 8 bases, with 18 bases left in between. CDR3 in amino acids: CASSERYQVEGYTF. The CDR3 DNA reads TGTGCCAGCAGTGAAAGGTATCAGGTGGAAGGCTACACCTTC.

The chain is built from TRBV2 and TRBJ2-3, with 8 positions matching TRBD2. The CDR3 covers 15 residues. The germline V gene has CDR1 SNHLY and CDR2 FYNNEI. V was pared by 6 bases and J by 1 base, with 6 bases of the junction left unmatched. CDR3 nucleotides: TGTGCCAGCAGAGACGGGAGGGGAGGCACAGATACGCAGTATTTT. This encodes CASRDGRGGTDTQYF.

This chain links TRBV5-6 with TRBJ1-6, with 8 bases matching TRBD1. Looked up from germline, CDR1 is SGHDT and CDR2 is YYEEEE. V shed 2 bases and J 3 bases; nucleotides not matched to a gene: 4. The CDR3 is 16 residues long. The CDR3 DNA sequence: TGTGCCAGCAGCTTCCTTACAGGGGGCTATAATTCACCCCTCCACTTT. Translating it yields CASSFLTGGYNSPLHF.

This sequence joins TRBV7-3 and TRBJ2-1, with 7 bases matching TRBD1. The CDR3 loop spans 16 amino acids. The ends lost 2 bases at V and 3 bases at J; junction bases unmatched: 7. Germline assignment: CDR1 SGHTA and CDR2 FQGTGA. CDR3 sequence reads: CASSLYGTERYNEQFF. The CDR3 bases are TGTGCCAGCAGCTTATACGGGACAGAACGCTACAATGAGCAGTTCTTC.

With respect to this clone: This sample includes further DNA sequences coding for the same CDR3. The chain recombines TRBV12-3 or TRBV12-4 with TRBJ1-6; perhaps TRBD1 as D (5 bases). Trimming took off 4 bases at V and 7 bases at J, with 8 bases between the two ends. CDR3 length equals 13 residues. CDR3: CASSSQGNSPLHF. The CDR3 DNA sequence: TGTGCCAGCAGTTCCCAGGGAAATTCACCCCTCCACTTT.

The chain employs TRBV19 and TRBJ2-3; the D gene is possibly TRBD1 (6 bases). The CDR3 covers 13 residues. The germline gives CDR1 LNHDA, CDR2 SQIVND (reference sequence). V gave up 2 bases and J gave up 3 bases, with 6 bases separating them. CDR3 nucleotides: TGTGCCAGTAGTATAACAGGGACAGATACGCAGTATTTT. Translating it yields CASSITGTDTQYF.

V is TRBV27 and J is TRBJ2-7; D perhaps matches TRBD1 (6 bases). Trimming cost V 6 bases and J 3 bases, with 18 bases left between them. CDR3 length equals 15 residues. CDR1 and CDR2 (germline): MNHEY, SMNVEV (reference sequence). In nucleotides, the CDR3 is TGTGCCAGCAGAATACAGGGAGTGGGCGTCTACGAGCAGTACTTC. Translation: CASRIQGVGVYEQYF.

The table lists this clone with a count of one. The genes are TRBV5-1 and TRBJ2-6; possibly TRBD2 for D (6 bases). The V end was cut by 3 bases, the J end by 2 bases, with 12 bases between. CDR1 and CDR2 from the germline V gene are SGHRS and YFSETQ. This CDR3 contains 16 residues. The CDR3 DNA follows: TGCGCCAGCAGCTCGCTGGGGGGTGCTGGGGCCAACGTCCTGACTTTC. This translates into CASSSLGGAGANVLTF.

The chain carries TRBV30 and TRBJ1-2; a weak D match, TRBD1 (5 bases). The CDR3 is 13 amino acids. Germline V lookup: CDR1 GTSNPN, CDR2 SVGIG (reference sequence). Trimming took off 4 bases at V and 7 bases at J, with 16 bases between the two ends. CDR3 sequence: CAWNTGLGVGYTF. The CDR3 bases are TGTGCCTGGAATACAGGTTTAGGAGTTGGCTACACCTTC. Full variable domain (rest looked up from reference TRBV30 and TRBJ1-2): SQTIHQWPATLVQPVGSPLSLECTVEGTSNPNLYWYRQAAGRGLQLLFYSVGIGQISSEVPQNLSASRPQDRQFILSSKKLLLSDSGFYLCAWNTGLGVGYTFGSGTRLTVV.

The genes are TRBV5-4 and TRBJ2-3; weak D call: TRBD2 (5 bases). CDR3 length equals 12 residues. CDR1 and CDR2 (germline): SGHNT, YYREEE (reference sequence). V dropped 2 bases and J dropped 8 bases, with 9 bases sitting between them. CDR3: CASSLAGGTQYF. The CDR3, as DNA: TGTGCCAGCAGCTTAGCCGGAGGTACGCAGTATTTT.

The chain links TRBV11-2 to TRBJ1-3; D gene ambiguous. V lost 1 base and J lost 0, with 16 bases in between. Per germline, CDR1 SGHAT and CDR2 FQNNGV. CDR3 size: 18 residues. For the CDR3, the DNA is TGTGCCAGCAGCTTAGCCGGTCCCACGTTGAACTCTGGAAACACCATATATTTT. Translating it yields CASSLAGPTLNSGNTIYF.

The gene calls are TRBV10-3 and TRBJ2-1, with 10 bases matching TRBD2. V lost 8 bases to trimming and J lost 6 bases; unmatched junction nucleotides: 10. The germline CDR1 and CDR2 sequences are ENHRY and SYGVKD. There are 15 residues in the CDR3. CDR3 in amino acids: CAIGLAGGSGNEQFF. CDR3 nucleotide sequence: TGTGCCATCGGGTTAGCGGGGGGCTCCGGCAATGAGCAGTTCTTC.

This clone was seen a handful of times. This chain uses TRBV15 with TRBJ2-7; 9 bases match TRBD1. The CDR3 has 13 amino acids. V trimming: 8 bases; J trimming: 7 bases; junction bases outside the gene matches: 9. In germline, CDR1 is LNHNV, CDR2 YYDKDF (reference sequence). CDR3 in amino acids: CATAGQGLGEQYF. The CDR3 nucleotides read TGTGCCACCGCTGGACAGGGGTTGGGTGAGCAGTACTTC.

This chain joins TRBV7-9 and TRBJ2-1, with no clear D. Germline CDR1 reads SEHNR; CDR2 reads FQNEAQ (reference sequence). Deletions cut 1 base from V and 5 bases from J, with 12 bases between. The CDR3 is 15 residues long. This chain's CDR3 is CASSLVGAADNEQFF. CDR3 in DNA: TGTGCCAGCAGCTTAGTTGGTGCGGCTGACAATGAGCAGTTCTTC.

The rearrangement links TRBV28 to TRBJ2-7, with 8 bases matching TRBD1. The CDR3 contains 15 residues. The trim removed 2 bases at V and 4 bases at J, leaving 7 bases unmatched. Germline V lookup: CDR1 MDHEN, CDR2 SYDVKM. CDR3 amino acids: CASSLRGQVGYEQYF. DNA of the CDR3: TGTGCCAGCAGTTTAAGGGGACAGGTCGGGTACGAGCAGTACTTC.

The chain is built from TRBV7-2 and TRBJ1-2; maybe TRBD1 (5 bases). Germline CDR1 reads SGHTA; CDR2 reads FQGNSA. There are 15 residues in the CDR3. The V gene lost 1 base and the J gene lost 7 bases, with 16 bases spanning the gap. The CDR3 DNA follows: TGTGCCAGCAGCTTAGGTGTAGGGCAGGGTGGTGGCTACACCTTC. Its protein is CASSLGVGQGGGYTF.

The chain is built from TRBV6-5 and TRBJ2-5; no definite D call. V was clipped by 4 bases and J by 2 bases, with 8 bases between them. The germline CDR1 and CDR2 sequences are MNHEY and SVGAGI. CDR3 length: 13 residues. This chain's CDR3 is CASSWAQQETQYF. CDR3 DNA: TGTGCCAGCAGTTGGGCCCAGCAAGAGACCCAGTACTTC.

This chain joins TRBV6-5 and TRBJ2-1, with 8 bases aligning to TRBD1. The CDR3 extends over 13 amino acids. Germline CDR1 and CDR2: MNHEY and SVGAGI. The V gene end was trimmed by 7 bases and the J gene end by 8 bases; junction bases not matched to a gene: 7. This CDR3 reads CASTGQGPYEQFF. CDR3 DNA sequence: TGTGCCAGCACCGGACAGGGTCCATATGAGCAGTTCTTC.

This clone was seen only a few times. The chain employs TRBV24-1 and TRBJ2-3; 7 nucleotides align to TRBD2. Germline V gene data show CDR1 as KGHDR and CDR2 as SFDVKD. This CDR3 is 13 amino acids long. V dropped 7 bases and J dropped 4; count of bases not matched to a gene: 4. This CDR3 is CATRPSGADTQYF. Here the CDR3 DNA reads TGTGCCACCAGACCTAGCGGAGCAGATACGCAGTATTTT.

This chain uses TRBV5-6 with TRBJ1-1; 9 bases line up with TRBD1. CDR1 is SGHDT, CDR2 YYEEEE, per germline. Trimming cost V 5 bases and J 4 bases; bases outside gene matches: 3. The CDR3 consists of 13 residues. The CDR3 region is CASSDRGFTEAFF. The DNA of the CDR3 is TGTGCCAGCAGTGACAGGGGGTTCACTGAAGCTTTCTTT.

This sequence joins TRBV12-3 or TRBV12-4 and TRBJ1-5; D remains ambiguous. The CDR3 has 13 amino acids. V was cut by 4 bases and J by 1 base, with 5 bases left in between. The CDR3 is CASSYQSNQPQHF. The CDR3 DNA reads as TGTGCCAGCAGTTATCAGAGCAATCAGCCCCAGCATTTT.

The chain combines TRBV28 with TRBJ2-7; 8 positions match TRBD2. J gave up 0 bases and V 6 bases, and 10 bases lay outside the gene matches. CDR1 MDHEN and CDR2 SYDVKM come from the germline V gene. The CDR3 length is 16 residues. The CDR3 loop is CASSPPGGIASYEQYF. CDR3 bases: TGTGCCAGCAGCCCCCCGGGGGGGATTGCCTCCTACGAGCAGTACTTC.

The V call is TRBV7-8, the J call TRBJ1-1, with D possibly being TRBD1 (6 bases). Germline V gene data show CDR1 as SGHVS and CDR2 as FQNEAQ. The CDR3 is made up of 15 amino acids. Trimming stripped 4 bases from V and 0 bases from J, with 12 bases between. In DNA form, the CDR3 reads TGTGCCAGCAGCTCAACCGGACAGATGAACACTGAAGCTTTCTTT. This sequence encodes CASSSTGQMNTEAFF.

The genes are TRBV7-9 and TRBJ2-1, with 9 bases lining up with TRBD2. CDR3 length: 16 amino acids. Germline V gene data show CDR1 as SEHNR and CDR2 as FQNEAQ (reference sequence). The trim removed 2 bases at V and 8 bases at J, leaving 10 bases unmatched. The DNA of the CDR3 is TGTGCCAGCAGCTTAATGGCTAGCGGGGTTTGGGATGAGCAGTTCTTC. Residues: CASSLMASGVWDEQFF.

This sequence joins TRBV5-4 and TRBJ2-1, with D possibly TRBD1 on 6 matching bases. This CDR3 has 16 amino acids. The ends were cut back, 4 bases at V and 0 bases at J, with 14 bases in the middle. Per germline, CDR1 SGHNT and CDR2 YYREEE (reference sequence). The CDR3, as DNA: TGTGCCAGCAGCCTTCCGGGACATGTCTCCTACAATGAGCAGTTCTTC. The encoded protein is CASSLPGHVSYNEQFF.